This T cell receptor (beta chain) was profiled in a study of cytomegalovirus exposure and HLA in healthy donors. With 60 Vbeta and 13 Jbeta primers, the PCR was carried out. Produced via immunoSEQ multiplex PCR; TCRdb's table is partial and in-frame only. The sample has about 94,000 clones, roughly three quarters seen once. Study results and caveats: Through in vitro validation, three CMV-associated chains were shown to be specific for CMV antigens.

The CDR3 has 16 residues. Germline values: CDR1 SGHKS, CDR2 YYEKEE (reference sequence). Germline trimming cut 0 bases from V and 4 bases from J; bases unmatched to any gene: 1. Points on this clone: Antigen specificity is unknown.

This sequence originates from a male donor in good health and CMV-seronegative. The sequencing sample was made of PBMCs. This sequence joins TRBV5-5 and TRBJ2-1; 13 nucleotides match TRBD2. Here the CDR3 reads CASSLGGLAGYNEQFF. CDR3 DNA: TGTGCCAGCAGCTTGGGGGGACTAGCGGGATACAATGAGCAGTTCTTC.